This section outlines one TCR beta chain sequence together with its context. This specimen comes from a study of blood T cell repertoires in COVID-19. The wider study: Spain, Italy and the United States supplied samples that represented acute and convalescent COVID-19. Sources were T cells, B-cell-depleted T cells, or PBMCs; the material itself was cDNA or gDNA.

The CDR3 extends over 16 amino acids. CDR1 DFQATT and CDR2 SNEGSKA come from the germline V gene (reference sequence). Unmatched junction bases numbered 11, after V lost 3 bases and J lost 2 bases. As processed by the authors: For nucleated cells, counts were estimated from reference gene primer amplification. The repertoire was sequenced with immunoSEQ multiplex PCR; TCRdb's copy has only in-frame clones and lacks some. That table is the source of V, J and clone size, and D and trimming were worked out from the DNA. The sample carries some 250,000 clones, approximately 88% recorded once. This sequence was found in a woman aged 25 to 39 with acute or convalescent COVID-19. The J gene is TRBJ2-3, the V gene TRBV20-1; TRBD1 agrees at 7 bases. The sample taken for sequencing was peripheral blood. The CDR3 bases are TGCAGTGCTAGTTCGGGCAGGGGGACCCCCACAGATACGCAGTATTTT. Residues: CSASSGRGTPTDTQYF.